This T cell receptor (beta chain) was retrieved from a study of T cell clones after liver transplantation. Clones were sequenced by immunoSEQ multiplex PCR, and TCRdb holds only the in-frame ones, with some missing. This sample has 93,000 or so clones, with 84% found just once. V lost 5 bases to trimming and J lost 1 base, with 15 bases between them. The CDR3 extends over 15 amino acids. The V gene's germline CDR1 is LNHDA and CDR2 SQIVND (reference sequence). This TCR came from a human patient who received a liver transplant. The T cells may come from the graft donor. This sample comprised CD4+ T cells from blood, obtained approximately 43 months after liver transplant. V usage is TRBV19 and J usage is TRBJ2-7; no clear D gene. The CDR3 DNA follows: TGTGCCAGTAGTCTGGTAAAGGACGCTTCCTACGAGCAGTACTTC. Its translation: CASSLVKDASYEQYF.